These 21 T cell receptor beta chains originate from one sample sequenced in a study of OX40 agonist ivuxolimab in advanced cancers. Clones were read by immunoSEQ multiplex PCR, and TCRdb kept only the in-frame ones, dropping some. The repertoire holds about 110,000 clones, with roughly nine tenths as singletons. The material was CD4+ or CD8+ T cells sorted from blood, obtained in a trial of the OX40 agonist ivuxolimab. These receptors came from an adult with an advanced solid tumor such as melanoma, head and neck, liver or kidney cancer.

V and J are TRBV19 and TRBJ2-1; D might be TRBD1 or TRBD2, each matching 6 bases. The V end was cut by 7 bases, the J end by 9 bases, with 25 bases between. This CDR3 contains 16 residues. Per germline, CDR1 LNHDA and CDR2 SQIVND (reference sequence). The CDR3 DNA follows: TGTGCCAGTACCAATATAGGGGGGAGCGGTGGTCGTGAGCAGTTCTTC. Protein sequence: CASTNIGGSGGREQFF.

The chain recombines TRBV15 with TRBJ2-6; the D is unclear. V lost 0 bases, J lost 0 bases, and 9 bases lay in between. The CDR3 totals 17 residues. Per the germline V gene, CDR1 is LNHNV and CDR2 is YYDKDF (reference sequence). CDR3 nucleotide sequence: TGTGCCACCAGCAGAGAGGCTGTCCGCTCTGGGGCCAACGTCCTGACTTTC. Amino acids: CATSREAVRSGANVLTF.

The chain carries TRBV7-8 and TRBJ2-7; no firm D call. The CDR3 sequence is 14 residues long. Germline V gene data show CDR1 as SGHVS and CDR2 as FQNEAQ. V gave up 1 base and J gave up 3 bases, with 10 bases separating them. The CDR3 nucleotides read TGTGCCAGCAGCTTAGAGGGATCCCACTACGAGCAGTACTTC. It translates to CASSLEGSHYEQYF.

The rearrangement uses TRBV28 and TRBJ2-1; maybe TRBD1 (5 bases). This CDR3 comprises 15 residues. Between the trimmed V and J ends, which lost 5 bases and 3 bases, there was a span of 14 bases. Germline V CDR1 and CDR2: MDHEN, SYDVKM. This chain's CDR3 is CASSSRQINYNEQFF. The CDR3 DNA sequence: TGTGCCAGCAGTAGCAGACAGATAAACTACAATGAGCAGTTCTTC.

The CDR3 spells CASRQGQGAVYSNQPQHF. CDR3 coding DNA: TGTGCCAGCAGACAAGGACAGGGCGCGGTATATAGCAATCAGCCCCAGCATTTT. The V call is TRBV28, the J call TRBJ1-5, with 8 bases matching TRBD1. V dropped 6 bases and J dropped 0; count of bases not matched to a gene: 13. Germline-derived CDR1 and CDR2 are MDHEN and SYDVKM. CDR3 size: 18 residues.

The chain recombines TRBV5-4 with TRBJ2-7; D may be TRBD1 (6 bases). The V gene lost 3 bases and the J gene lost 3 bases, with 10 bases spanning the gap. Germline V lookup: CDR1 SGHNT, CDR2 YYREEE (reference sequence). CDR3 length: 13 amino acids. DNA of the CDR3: TGTGCCAGCAGCTCTCCAGGGGACTACGAGCAGTACTTC. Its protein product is CASSSPGDYEQYF.

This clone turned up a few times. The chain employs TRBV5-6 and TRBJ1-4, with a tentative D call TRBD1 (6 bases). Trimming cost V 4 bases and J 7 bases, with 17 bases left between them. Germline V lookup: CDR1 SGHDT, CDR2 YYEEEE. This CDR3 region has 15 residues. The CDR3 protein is CASSQDSPYGEKLFF. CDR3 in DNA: TGTGCCAGCAGCCAGGACAGCCCGTATGGTGAAAAACTGTTTTTT.

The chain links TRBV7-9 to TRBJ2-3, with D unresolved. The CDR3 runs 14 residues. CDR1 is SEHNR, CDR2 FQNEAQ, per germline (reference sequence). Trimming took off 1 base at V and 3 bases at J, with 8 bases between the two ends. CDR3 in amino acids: CASSLGDRTDTQYF. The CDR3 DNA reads TGTGCCAGCAGCTTAGGGGATCGGACAGATACGCAGTATTTT.

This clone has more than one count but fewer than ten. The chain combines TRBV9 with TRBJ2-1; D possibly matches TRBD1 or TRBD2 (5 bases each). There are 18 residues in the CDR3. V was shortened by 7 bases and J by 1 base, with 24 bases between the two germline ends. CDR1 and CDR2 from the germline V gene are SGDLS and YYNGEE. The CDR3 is CASGRRTGTLGSYNEQFF. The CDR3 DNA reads TGTGCCAGCGGACGAAGAACCGGGACCCTGGGGTCCTACAATGAGCAGTTCTTC.

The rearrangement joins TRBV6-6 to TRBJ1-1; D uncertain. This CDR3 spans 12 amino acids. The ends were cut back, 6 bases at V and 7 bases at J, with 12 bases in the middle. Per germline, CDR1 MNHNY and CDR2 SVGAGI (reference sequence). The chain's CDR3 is CASSQIVDEAFF. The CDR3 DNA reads TGTGCCAGCAGCCAGATAGTAGATGAAGCTTTCTTT.

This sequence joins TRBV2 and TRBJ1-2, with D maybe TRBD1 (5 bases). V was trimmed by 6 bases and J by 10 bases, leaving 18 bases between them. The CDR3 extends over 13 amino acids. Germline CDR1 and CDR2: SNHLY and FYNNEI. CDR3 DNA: TGTGCCAGCAGGGGGGAGTACACGGAGCTCTACACCTTC. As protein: CASRGEYTELYTF.

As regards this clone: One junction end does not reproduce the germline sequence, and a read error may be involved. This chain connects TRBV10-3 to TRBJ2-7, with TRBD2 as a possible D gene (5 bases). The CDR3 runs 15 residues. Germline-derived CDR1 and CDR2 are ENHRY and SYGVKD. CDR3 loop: CAINEGEGQVYEQYF. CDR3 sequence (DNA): TGTGCCATCAATGAGGGTGAAGGGCAGGTCTACGAGCAGTACTTC.

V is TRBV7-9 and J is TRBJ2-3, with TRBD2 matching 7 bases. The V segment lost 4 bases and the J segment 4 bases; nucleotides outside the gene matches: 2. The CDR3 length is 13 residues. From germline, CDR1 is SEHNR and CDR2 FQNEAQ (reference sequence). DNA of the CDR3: TGTGCCAGCAGCTGGGGGGGAGCAGATACGCAGTATTTT. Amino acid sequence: CASSWGGADTQYF. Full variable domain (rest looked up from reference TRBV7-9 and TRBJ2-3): DTGVSQNPRHKITKRGQNVTFRCDPISEHNRLYWYRQTLGQGPEFLTYFQNEAQLEKSRLLSDRFSAERPKGSFSTLEIQRTEQGDSAMYLCASSWGGADTQYFGPGTRLTVL.

The CDR3 DNA reads TGTGCCAGCAGCGTAGGAACGGGGCTCGCATCAGGGGAGTATTTT. Translation: CASSVGTGLASGEYF. The chain carries TRBV9 and TRBJ2-3; D perhaps matches TRBD1 (6 bases). CDR1 SGDLS and CDR2 YYNGEE come from the germline V gene. The CDR3 sequence is 15 residues long. V dropped 0 bases and J dropped 13 bases, with 21 bases sitting between them.

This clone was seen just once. The CDR3 DNA is TGCGCCAGCAGCTCGCAGGGGGGCCTCACAGATACGCAGTATTTT. Translating it yields CASSSQGGLTDTQYF. V gene TRBV5-1 combines with J gene TRBJ2-3; possible D gene TRBD1, 7 bases. This CDR3 spans 15 amino acids. The germline V and J ends were trimmed by 3 bases and 2 bases, with 13 bases remaining between them. CDR1 and CDR2 (germline): SGHRS, YFSETQ.

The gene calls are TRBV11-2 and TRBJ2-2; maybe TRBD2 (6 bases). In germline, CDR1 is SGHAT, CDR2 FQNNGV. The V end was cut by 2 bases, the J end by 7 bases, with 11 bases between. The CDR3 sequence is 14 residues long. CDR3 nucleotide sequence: TGTGCCAGCAGCTTACCGGGAGCGGGCGGGGAGCTGTTTTTT. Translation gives CASSLPGAGGELFF.

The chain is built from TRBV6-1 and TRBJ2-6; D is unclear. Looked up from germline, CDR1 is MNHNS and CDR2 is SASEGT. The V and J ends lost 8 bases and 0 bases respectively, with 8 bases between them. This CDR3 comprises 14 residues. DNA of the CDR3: TGTGCCAGCGTGGGGATCTCTGGGGCCAACGTCCTGACTTTC. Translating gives CASVGISGANVLTF.

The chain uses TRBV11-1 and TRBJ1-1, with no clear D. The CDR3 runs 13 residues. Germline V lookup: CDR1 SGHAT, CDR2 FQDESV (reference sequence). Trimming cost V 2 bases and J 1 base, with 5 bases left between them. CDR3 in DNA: TGTGCCAGCAGCTTAATTAGGAACACTGAAGCTTTCTTT. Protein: CASSLIRNTEAFF.

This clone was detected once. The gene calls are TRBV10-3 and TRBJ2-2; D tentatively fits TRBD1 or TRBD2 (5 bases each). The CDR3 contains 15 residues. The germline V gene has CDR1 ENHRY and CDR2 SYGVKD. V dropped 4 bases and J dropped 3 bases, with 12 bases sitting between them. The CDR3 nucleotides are TGTGCCATCAGTGTTGGGGGTGCAGACACCGGGGAGCTGTTTTTT. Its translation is CAISVGGADTGELFF.

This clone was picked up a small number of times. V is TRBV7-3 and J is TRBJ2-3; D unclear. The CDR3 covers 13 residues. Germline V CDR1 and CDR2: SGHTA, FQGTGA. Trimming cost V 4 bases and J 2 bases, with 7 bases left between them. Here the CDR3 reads CASSSYPTDTQYF. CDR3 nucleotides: TGTGCCAGCAGCTCTTACCCCACAGATACGCAGTATTTT.

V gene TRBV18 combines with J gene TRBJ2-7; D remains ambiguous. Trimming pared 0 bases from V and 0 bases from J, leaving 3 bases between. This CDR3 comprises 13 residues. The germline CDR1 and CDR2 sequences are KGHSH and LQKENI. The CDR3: CASSPPISYEQYF. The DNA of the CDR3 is TGTGCCAGCTCACCACCGATCTCCTACGAGCAGTACTTC.